These 20 T cell receptor beta chains originate from one sample sequenced in a study of technical replicates of blood from a handful of donors. The method was immunoSEQ multiplex PCR; TCRdb's version includes in-frame clones alone and lacks a portion of them. The sample consists of 70,000 or so clones, less than 99% of them appearing once. The sample consisted of T cells isolated from PBMCs. Source of these receptors: a human donor in good health.

This clone was counted a single time. V gene TRBV18 combines with J gene TRBJ2-3, with 10 bases aligning to TRBD2. This CDR3 has 15 residues. The J segment lost 2 bases and the V segment lost 4 bases, leaving 3 bases of the junction unmatched. Per germline, CDR1 KGHSH and CDR2 LQKENI. As DNA, the CDR3 is TGTGCCAGCTCACGCACTAGCGGGACCACAGATACGCAGTATTTT. Its protein product is CASSRTSGTTDTQYF.

This sequence joins TRBV4-3 and TRBJ1-1; tentative D call: TRBD1 (6 bases). With 0 bases removed from V and 5 bases from J, the gap between germline ends came to 13 bases. The CDR3 totals 15 residues. Germline V CDR1 and CDR2: LGHNA, YSLEER. The CDR3 spells CASSQERSRGTEAFF. The DNA of the CDR3 is TGCGCCAGCAGCCAAGAAAGGAGCAGGGGAACTGAAGCTTTCTTT.

The chain is built from TRBV18 and TRBJ2-3, with D tentatively TRBD2 (7 bases). Germline V gene lookup returns CDR1 KGHSH and CDR2 LQKENI. This CDR3 has 15 amino acids. V gave up 3 bases and J gave up 2 bases, with 12 bases separating them. CDR3 sequence: CASSPPRGATDTQYF. The CDR3 DNA is TGTGCCAGCTCACCGCCCCGGGGGGCCACAGATACGCAGTATTTT. Using reference TRBV18 and TRBJ2-3 for the parts outside the CDR3, the full variable domain is NAGVMQNPRHLVRRRGQEARLRCSPMKGHSHVYWYRQLPEEGLKFMVYLQKENIIDESGMPKERFSAEFPKEGPSILRIQQVVRGDSAAYFCASSPPRGATDTQYFGPGTRLTVL.

J is TRBJ2-7 and V is TRBV5-1, with TRBD2 matching over 13 bases. CDR1 is SGHRS, CDR2 YFSETQ, per germline. CDR3 size: 17 residues. Trimming cost V 4 bases and J 2 bases; bases outside gene matches: 9. This CDR3 reads CASSSPGLAGSPYEQYF. Here the CDR3 DNA reads TGCGCCAGCAGCAGTCCGGGACTAGCGGGGAGCCCCTACGAGCAGTACTTC.

This clone was counted a single time. The junction departs from germline at one end; a sequencing error may be responsible. CDR3 protein: CASSQDPKDTQRAF. In DNA, the CDR3 is TGTGCCAGCAGCCAAGATCCAAAGGACACCCAAAGGGCCTTC. V and J are TRBV14 and TRBJ1-2, with D perhaps matching TRBD1 (5 bases). The CDR3 is 14 amino acids. Germline-derived CDR1 and CDR2 are SGHDN and FVKESK.

The J gene is TRBJ1-3, the V gene TRBV6-5; tentatively, D is TRBD1 (5 bases). Germline CDR1 MNHEY, CDR2 SVGAGI. CDR3 length equals 14 residues. V lost 6 bases to trimming and J lost 4 bases, with 13 bases between them. The CDR3 coding sequence is TGTGCCAGCAGCAACCGGGGGGTGGGAAACACCATATATTTT. This encodes CASSNRGVGNTIYF.

The chain couples TRBV28 to TRBJ1-1; D may be TRBD1 (6 bases). Between the trimmed V and J ends, which lost 6 bases and 4 bases, there was a span of 12 bases. This CDR3 comprises 13 residues. The germline CDR1 and CDR2 sequences are MDHEN and SYDVKM. For the CDR3, the DNA is TGTGCCAGCAGCAGAAACAGGGTCACTGAAGCTTTCTTT. Its protein is CASSRNRVTEAFF.

The CDR3 DNA follows: TGTGCCAGCGCCATCGGACAGGGCAGGGGAGAGACCCAGTACTTC. It encodes CASAIGQGRGETQYF. The chain is built from TRBV7-9 and TRBJ2-5, with 8 bases that match TRBD1. The V gene end was trimmed by 8 bases and the J gene end by 4 bases; junction bases not matched to a gene: 12. This CDR3 spans 15 amino acids. Germline CDR1 SEHNR, CDR2 FQNEAQ (reference sequence).

The genes are TRBV4-1 and TRBJ1-1; possible D gene TRBD1, 5 bases. Germline lookup yields CDR1 MGHRA and CDR2 YSYEKL. V was trimmed by 1 base and J by 5 bases, leaving 11 bases between them. The CDR3 is 14 amino acids. The CDR3 coding sequence is TGCGCCAGCAGCCAAGTTTGGAAGGGGACTGAAGCTTTCTTT. Translating it yields CASSQVWKGTEAFF.

This clone was counted once. The chain is built from TRBV7-9 and TRBJ2-3; the match to TRBD2 covers 15 bases. CDR1 is SEHNR, CDR2 FQNEAQ, per germline (reference sequence). Trimming cost V 5 bases and J 4 bases; bases outside gene matches: 10. The CDR3 extends over 18 amino acids. The CDR3 sequence: CASSPGTSGRLSADTQYF. The CDR3 nucleotides are TGTGCCAGCAGCCCCGGGACTAGCGGGAGGTTATCGGCAGATACGCAGTATTTT. The full variable domain, with the rest looked up from reference TRBV7-9 and TRBJ2-3, is DTGVSQNPRHKITKRGQNVTFRCDPISEHNRLYWYRQTLGQGPEFLTYFQNEAQLEKSRLLSDRFSAERPKGSFSTLEIQRTEQGDSAMYLCASSPGTSGRLSADTQYFGPGTRLTVL.

J is TRBJ1-5 and V is TRBV30; TRBD1 might be the D (5 bases). Germline assignment: CDR1 GTSNPN and CDR2 SVGIG (reference sequence). This CDR3 contains 14 residues. V shed 0 bases and J shed 4 bases, with 10 bases lying between them. CDR3 bases: TGTGCCTGGAGTGTGGGGGACTTAAATCAGCCCCAGCATTTT. Protein product: CAWSVGDLNQPQHF. Variable domain in full (rest from reference TRBV30 and TRBJ1-5): SQTIHQWPATLVQPVGSPLSLECTVEGTSNPNLYWYRQAAGRGLQLLFYSVGIGQISSEVPQNLSASRPQDRQFILSSKKLLLSDSGFYLCAWSVGDLNQPQHFGDGTRLSIL.

The chain recombines TRBV4-3 with TRBJ2-1, with 7 bases that match TRBD2. CDR1 and CDR2 from the germline V gene are LGHNA and YSLEER. This CDR3 is built from 18 residues. J gave up 0 bases and V 3 bases, and 11 bases lay outside the gene matches. CDR3 nucleotides: TGCGCCAGCAGCCAGGGGGGTGAGGGCGGGAGCTCCTACAATGAGCAGTTCTTC. Encoded protein: CASSQGGEGGSSYNEQFF.

The chain has TRBV27 and TRBJ1-2; TRBD1 aligns across 9 bases. V lost 5 bases, J lost 8 bases, and 9 bases stayed unmatched. Germline CDR1 is MNHEY and CDR2 is SMNVEV (reference sequence). This CDR3 has 14 amino acids. The CDR3 nucleotides are TGTGCCAGCAGTGTACAGGGGGCAACGGGGGGCTACACCTTC. This sequence encodes CASSVQGATGGYTF.

This clone was recorded only once. The chain carries TRBV4-3 and TRBJ2-7; 12 bases map to TRBD2. Germline assignment: CDR1 LGHNA and CDR2 YSLEER. J lost 3 bases, V lost 4 bases, and 4 bases had no gene match. This CDR3 is 15 amino acids long. The CDR3 DNA follows: TGCGCCAGCAGCCGAGGACTAGCGGGAATCTACGAGCAGTACTTC. The encoded protein is CASSRGLAGIYEQYF.

V and J are TRBV18 and TRBJ1-1; weak D call: TRBD1 (6 bases). The CDR3 consists of 13 residues. The germline gives CDR1 KGHSH, CDR2 LQKENI. V was pared by 4 bases and J by 4 bases, with 10 bases between. Here the CDR3 DNA reads TGTGCCAGCTCACGAACAGGGAGCACTGAAGCTTTCTTT. Translated: CASSRTGSTEAFF.

V usage is TRBV2 and J usage is TRBJ1-1, with D unresolved. This CDR3 is built from 13 residues. The germline CDR1 and CDR2 sequences are SNHLY and FYNNEI. The ends were cut back, 4 bases at V and 7 bases at J, with 13 bases in the middle. Here the CDR3 DNA reads TGTGCCAGCAGTGGGGAGGATGTCAATGAAGCTTTCTTT. Amino acids: CASSGEDVNEAFF. The whole variable domain, filled in from reference TRBV2 and TRBJ1-1, reads EPEVTQTPSHQVTQMGQEVILRCVPISNHLYFYWYRQILGQKVEFLVSFYNNEISEKSEIFDDQFSVERPDGSNFTLKIRSTKLEDSAMYFCASSGEDVNEAFFGQGTRLTVV.

The chain combines TRBV6-6 with TRBJ2-1; 7 nucleotides agree with TRBD1. The CDR3 has 15 residues. From germline, CDR1 is MNHNY and CDR2 SVGAGI (reference sequence). The trim removed 7 bases at V and 3 bases at J, leaving 9 bases unmatched. The CDR3 sequence: CASNPGDSFYNEQFF. As DNA, the CDR3 is TGTGCCAGCAATCCAGGGGACAGCTTCTACAATGAGCAGTTCTTC.

This rearrangement joins TRBV7-2 to TRBJ2-7, with D possibly being TRBD2 (6 bases). Trimming took 4 bases from V and 2 from J, leaving 9 bases between them. The CDR3 consists of 13 residues. The germline gives CDR1 SGHTA, CDR2 FQGNSA. The DNA of the CDR3 is TGTGCCAGCAGCTCGACGGGAGCCTACGAGCAGTACTTC. Its translation is CASSSTGAYEQYF.

The CDR3 coding sequence is TGCGCCAGCAGTGCTCCCAGAGGGGAGCTGTTTTTT. It yields the protein CASSAPRGELFF. The chain links TRBV10-1 to TRBJ2-2; D is ambiguous. This CDR3 is built from 12 residues. The germline V and J ends were trimmed by 4 bases and 8 bases, with 8 bases remaining between them. Germline assignment: CDR1 WNHNN and CDR2 SYGVQD (reference sequence).

In DNA form, the CDR3 reads TGTGCCAGCATCCTTTCCCGGGACAGGGGAAACATTCAGTACTTC. It yields the protein CASILSRDRGNIQYF. The chain combines TRBV6-6 with TRBJ2-4; 10 bases line up with TRBD1. V was pared by 7 bases and J by 6 bases, with 9 bases of the junction left unmatched. Per germline, CDR1 MNHNY and CDR2 SVGAGI (reference sequence). This CDR3 contains 15 residues.